This note documents a single TCR beta chain sequence. Its matching antigen is unknown. The data originate from a study of a mutant IDH1 vaccine in newly diagnosed glioma. This CDR3 has 16 residues. The trim removed 1 base at V and 0 bases at J, leaving 3 bases unmatched. CDR1 is SGHNT and CDR2 is YYREEE in the germline V gene (reference sequence). Sequenced by immunoSEQ multiplex PCR; TCRdb stores in-frame clones only, minus some. The repertoire has about 81,000 clones, almost 85% of them found once; the top ten carry 2% to 2.5%. The time point denotes: week 23, last vaccination. A 20-mer mutant IDH1 peptide at 300 ug was injected subcutaneously with topical imiquimod.

The clonotype was recovered from a man younger than 40 with glioma. Some clones in this sample may be carry-over from other donors' samples. Sample: PBMCs, taken from a glioma patient whose treatment included an IDH1 peptide vaccine. V usage is TRBV5-4 and J usage is TRBJ2-1, with 8 bases matching TRBD2. CDR3: CASSLFGGASYNEQFF. CDR3 DNA sequence: TGTGCCAGCAGCTTGTTCGGGGGGGCCTCCTACAATGAGCAGTTCTTC.